This is a list of T cell receptor beta chains from one sample in a study of glioma-infiltrating T cells after dendritic cell vaccination. TCRdb's copy holds only in-frame clones and misses some; the assay was immunoSEQ multiplex PCR. Among fewer than 60,000 clones listed, 89% were seen once. The material was blood, obtained after dendritic cell vaccination. These receptors all stem from a human donor with glioblastoma. CDR3s include the opening cysteine and the closing phenylalanine or tryptophan. A D gene is named only where the DNA matches it firmly. Expanded clones are given a class, and other clones once, few, many or no size at all.

D | J | size | V | CDR3 | DNA
TRBD1 | TRBJ1-1 | NA | TRBV19 | CASSHGTGNTEAFF | TGTGCCAGTAGCCACGGGACAGGGAACACTGAAGCTTTCTTT
NA | TRBJ1-2 | NA | TRBV28 | CASSLGQGYGYTF | TGTGCCAGCAGTTTAGGTCAGGGGTATGGCTACACCTTC
TRBD1 | TRBJ2-1 | NA | TRBV7-2 | CASSSRDRGDNEQFF | TGTGCCAGCAGCTCCCGGGACAGGGGAGACAATGAGCAGTTCTTC
TRBD1 | TRBJ2-6 | NA | TRBV10-3 | CAISGTGRRAGANVLTF | TGTGCCATCAGTGGGACAGGTCGGAGAGCTGGGGCCAACGTCCTGACTTTC
TRBD1 | TRBJ1-1 | NA | TRBV6-5 | CASSPSGGTEAFF | TGTGCCAGCAGTCCATCAGGGGGAACTGAAGCTTTCTTT
TRBD2 | TRBJ2-2 | NA | TRBV10-3 | CAISAAGTSGRRGTGELFF | TGTGCCATCAGTGCGGCCGGGACTAGCGGGAGGCGCGGCACCGGGGAGCTGTTTTTT
NA | TRBJ1-5 | few | TRBV28 | CASSLESPGSNQPQHF | TGTGCCAGCAGTTTAGAGTCGCCAGGCAGCAATCAGCCCCAGCATTTT
NA | TRBJ2-7 | NA | TRBV7-9 | CASSMAGKLYEQYF | TGTGCCAGCAGCATGGCAGGAAAACTTTACGAGCAGTACTTC
TRBD2 | TRBJ2-7 | NA | TRBV4-2 | CASSQDSSGKPYEQYF | TGTGCCAGCAGCCAAGATTCTAGCGGAAAACCCTACGAGCAGTACTTC
TRBD1 | TRBJ1-1 | NA | TRBV19 | CASSIARTGGRNTEAFF | TGTGCCAGTAGTATAGCAAGGACAGGGGGCCGAAACACTGAAGCTTTCTTT
NA | TRBJ2-5 | NA | TRBV28 | CASSRQGGQTQYF | TGTGCCAGCAGTAGACAGGGAGGTCAGACCCAGTACTTC
TRBD1 | TRBJ1-2 | few | TRBV5-1 | CASSQGTAPRGYTF | TGCGCCAGCAGCCAGGGGACAGCCCCTCGGGGCTACACCTTC
TRBD2 | TRBJ2-3 | NA | TRBV5-1 | CASSFETSDSTDTQYF | TGCGCCAGCAGCTTTGAGACTAGCGACAGCACAGATACGCAGTATTTT
NA | TRBJ2-1 | NA | TRBV9 | CASSEIGDFNSEQFF | TGTGCCAGCAGCGAGATCGGGGACTTCAATAGTGAGCAGTTCTTC
TRBD2 | TRBJ2-3 | once | TRBV10-3 | CAISGTSSGRILTTDTQYF | TGTGCCATCAGCGGAACGTCTAGCGGGAGAATTCTTACGACAGATACGCAGTATTTT
TRBD1 | TRBJ1-2 | once | TRBV7-9 | CASSLGTGTGPHYGYTF | TGTGCCAGCAGCTTGGGAACCGGGACAGGGCCACACTATGGCTACACCTTC
NA | TRBJ1-2 | NA | TRBV6-4 | CASSQQGSGGYTF | TGTGCCAGCAGTCAACAGGGATCGGGTGGCTACACCTTC
NA | TRBJ1-2 | few | TRBV14 | CASSQVTGSYGYTF | TGTGCCAGCAGCCAAGTTACAGGATCCTATGGCTACACCTTC
NA | TRBJ2-7 | NA | TRBV28 | CASRGGGLAYEQYF | TGTGCCAGCAGGGGAGGGGGGCTGGCCTACGAGCAGTACTTC
TRBD1 | TRBJ2-6 | NA | TRBV18 | CASSPIGGVSFAGANVLTF | TGTGCCAGCTCACCGATAGGGGGCGTGAGTTTCGCTGGGGCCAACGTCCTGACTTTC
TRBD1 | TRBJ2-7 | NA | TRBV4-1 | CASSHRTGSYEQYF | TGCGCCAGCAGCCATCGGACAGGGTCCTACGAGCAGTACTTC
TRBD2 | TRBJ2-3 | NA | TRBV30 | CAWVGGPFGTDTQYF | TGTGCCTGGGTGGGAGGGCCGTTTGGCACAGATACGCAGTATTTT
NA | TRBJ1-1 | NA | TRBV27 | CASSFRQDTEAFF | TGTGCCAGCAGTTTCAGGCAGGACACTGAAGCTTTCTTT
TRBD1 | TRBJ2-1 | NA | TRBV7-3 | CASSQDRAHTIEQFF | TGTGCCAGCAGCCAGGACAGGGCCCACACGATTGAGCAGTTCTTC
TRBD1 | TRBJ1-2 | NA | TRBV28 | CASTQGARSYGYTF | TGTGCCAGCACCCAGGGGGCGAGGAGCTATGGCTACACCTTC
TRBD2 | TRBJ2-1 | NA | TRBV7-9 | CASSTPTSGAFAYNEQFF | TGTGCCAGCAGCACCCCGACTAGCGGGGCCTTCGCCTACAATGAGCAGTTCTTC
NA | TRBJ2-6 | NA | TRBV19 | CASSRDIPGLVSGANVLTF | TGTGCCAGTAGTCGTGATATCCCAGGGTTAGTATCTGGGGCCAACGTCCTGACTTTC
NA | TRBJ1-1 | NA | TRBV15 | CATSRDLGGGNTEAFF | TGTGCCACCAGCAGAGACCTCGGAGGCGGGAACACTGAAGCTTTCTTT
TRBD2 | TRBJ2-1 | NA | TRBV27 | CASSFVAGGPYNEQFF | TGTGCCAGCAGTTTTGTAGCGGGAGGGCCGTACAATGAGCAGTTCTTC
TRBD2 | TRBJ2-2 | NA | TRBV4-3 | CASSQALLAGEGTGELFF | TGCGCCAGCAGCCAAGCGTTACTAGCGGGAGAGGGCACCGGGGAGCTGTTTTTT
TRBD1 | TRBJ1-2 | NA | TRBV5-1 | CASSLGTGDYNYGYTF | TGCGCCAGCAGCTTGGGGACAGGGGATTATAACTATGGCTACACCTTC
NA | TRBJ1-5 | NA | TRBV28 | CASSHPGNNQPQHF | TGTGCCAGCAGCCACCCGGGAAACAATCAGCCCCAGCATTTT
NA | TRBJ2-7 | NA | TRBV10-3 | CAISEGDRYEQYF | TGTGCCATCAGTGAAGGAGATAGGTACGAGCAGTACTTC
NA | TRBJ1-2 | once | TRBV5-8 | CASSLWTNNYGYTF | TGTGCCAGCAGCTTGTGGACAAATAACTATGGCTACACCTTC
NA | TRBJ1-2 | NA | TRBV6-6 | CASTHREGGYTF | TGTGCCAGCACTCACAGGGAGGGTGGCTACACCTTC
TRBD1 | TRBJ2-7 | NA | TRBV7-2 | CASSPDRGTFYEQYF | TGTGCCAGCAGCCCGGACAGGGGGACATTCTACGAGCAGTACTTC
NA | TRBJ1-3 | NA | TRBV5-4 | CASSLDGLLSSGNTIYF | TGTGCCAGCAGCTTGGACGGACTGCTGAGCTCTGGAAACACCATATATTTT
NA | TRBJ2-2 | once | TRBV10-1 | CASKGLTGRSGELFF | TGCGCCAGCAAGGGGCTGACCGGGCGTTCCGGGGAGCTGTTTTTT
NA | TRBJ2-5 | NA | TRBV7-6 | CASSTAGGKETQYF | TGTGCCAGCAGTACAGCGGGTGGGAAAGAGACCCAGTACTTC
NA | TRBJ1-1 | NA | TRBV27 | CASSSRFREPNTEAFF | TGTGCCAGCAGTTCTAGATTTCGGGAGCCGAACACTGAAGCTTTCTTT
TRBD1 | TRBJ2-5 | NA | TRBV7-9 | CASSQDRGQETQYF | TGTGCCAGCAGCCAGGACAGGGGGCAAGAGACCCAGTACTTC
NA | TRBJ2-5 | NA | TRBV7-3 | CASSSGSIKETQYF | TGTGCCAGCAGCTCAGGGTCTATCAAAGAGACCCAGTACTTC
NA | TRBJ2-1 | NA | TRBV6-5 | CASGPGLHYNEQFF | TGTGCCAGCGGGCCGGGACTCCATTACAATGAGCAGTTCTTC
TRBD1 | TRBJ1-2 | once | TRBV16 | CASTKRGDSANYGYTF | TGTGCCAGCACAAAAAGGGGGGACAGCGCTAACTATGGCTACACCTTC
TRBD2 | TRBJ2-1 | NA | TRBV5-1 | CASSLRGLAGRSSYNEQFF | TGCGCCAGCAGCTTGCGGGGACTAGCGGGGCGAAGCTCCTACAATGAGCAGTTCTTC
TRBD2 | TRBJ2-7 | NA | TRBV29-1 | CSVEAGGYEQYF | TGCAGCGTTGAAGCGGGGGGGTACGAGCAGTACTTC
TRBD2 | TRBJ2-5 | NA | TRBV7-2 | CASSLSSGSGETQYF | TGTGCCAGCAGCTTGTCTAGCGGGAGTGGAGAGACCCAGTACTTC
NA | TRBJ2-6 | NA | TRBV5-1 | CASSLAPAGSSGANVLTF | TGCGCCAGCAGCTTAGCCCCTGCGGGCAGCTCTGGGGCCAACGTCCTGACTTTC
TRBD1 | TRBJ1-1 | NA | TRBV25-1 | CASSLVAGGSTEAFF | TGTGCCAGCAGTTTGGTGGCAGGGGGCAGTACTGAAGCTTTCTTT
NA | TRBJ2-5 | NA | TRBV7-9 | CASSSRGQETQYF | TGTGCCAGCAGCTCAAGAGGGCAAGAGACCCAGTACTTC